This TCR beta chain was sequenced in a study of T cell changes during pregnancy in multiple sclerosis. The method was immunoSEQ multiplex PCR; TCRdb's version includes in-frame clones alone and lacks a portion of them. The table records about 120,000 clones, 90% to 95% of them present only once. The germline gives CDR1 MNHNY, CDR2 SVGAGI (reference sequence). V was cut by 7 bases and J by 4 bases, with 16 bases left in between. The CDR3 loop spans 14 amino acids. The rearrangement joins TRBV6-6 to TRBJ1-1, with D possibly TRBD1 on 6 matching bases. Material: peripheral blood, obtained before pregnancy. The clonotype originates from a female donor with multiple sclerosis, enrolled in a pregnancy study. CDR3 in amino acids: CASKFDRGGTEAFF. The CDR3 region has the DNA TGTGCCAGCAAGTTTGATCGAGGGGGCACTGAAGCTTTCTTT.